This TCR beta chain derives from a study of blood T cell repertoires in COVID-19 (dated by TCRdb to the early 2020s). Concerning the study at large: The collaborator samples originated in the United States, Italy and Spain and spanned the acute and convalescent phases of COVID-19. Where available, HLA class I and class II types were taken from metadata supplied by the sample provider and were not determined by assay-based typing. The sample metadata nearly always contained a de-identified subject ID, COVID-19 status, age in years and sex. The material from the prospective study consisted of cDNA or gDNA derived from T cells, B-cell-depleted T cells, or PBMCs. Deeply sampled blood TCRbeta repertoires from subjects exposed to, actively infected with, or recovered from COVID-19 were included in the dataset. The samples were drawn from two sources: the first 160 participants of the ongoing ImmuneRACE study, and 1,200 or so subjects contributed by 6 global collaborators. A freely available public database, intended as a resource for researchers studying the immune response to SARS-CoV-2, is where the repertoires were released. The paper as a whole reports these results and caveats: The amount of clinical and demographic metadata varied by source and participant and was provided uncurated.

Spanning cysteine to phenylalanine, the CDR3 consists of 15 amino acids. This entry keeps only the CDR3 DNA: 45 bases, framed from base 1. Trimming removed 4 bases from V and 4 bases from J; the gene matches leave 8 bases unexplained. The germline V gene yields SGHDT for CDR1 and YYEEEE for CDR2. About this clone itself: Its target antigen remains unknown. The record has no base qualities; no much larger clone is one base away.

Enrolling through a virtual design, the prospective study's participants ranged in age from roughly 18 to 95 years and lived across 24 United States geographic areas. Cohort assignment in the prospective study relied on participant-reported clinical history from a screening survey and a study questionnaire. For ImmuneRACE Cohort 3, a participant was defined as recovered based on two consecutive negative NP/OP PCR tests, clearance by a healthcare professional, or resolution of symptoms. Mobile phlebotomists in the prospective study collected whole blood, serum and a nasopharyngeal or oropharyngeal swab from every participant. Prospective study participants could optionally give additional blood draws and questionnaires over an approximately 2-month period. Before DNA extraction, blood samples from the prospective study were shipped at room temperature or frozen. TCRbeta CDR3 regions were amplified from genomic DNA using the immunoSEQ Assay, a bias-controlled multiplex PCR. The published analysis was carried out like this. Within the assay, amplification of reference gene primers was used to estimate how many nucleated cells each sample contained. Sequence reads were collapsed and filtered to measure the absolute abundance of every unique TCRbeta CDR3 rearrangement. For each sample, productive Simpson clonality was calculated as the square root of Simpson's diversity index across productive rearrangements. TCRdb re-hosts the immuneACCESS table, in-frame sequences only. Its copies lack some clones; in the studies checked, an unresolved V gene accounts for under half of them, and the cause for the rest is not known. The V and J calls and clone size are taken from that table; D and trimming were inferred from the DNA. The sample table holds a few hundred thousand clones, of which approximately 84% were seen once. The ten largest clones add up to 2.5% to 3.5% of the sample.

The TCR was taken from a woman aged 25 to 45 who had recovered from COVID-19. The chain was built from TRBV5-6 and TRBJ2-3; 8 bases in between match TRBD1. The sample was PBMCs or T cells enriched from blood (not recorded which). The CDR3 region: CASSPFGRGPDTQYF. The bases are TGTGCCAGCAGCCCCTTCGGCAGGGGGCCAGATACGCAGTATTTT.